This is a list of T cell receptor beta chains from one sample in a study of blood T cells in healthy people across ages. TCRdb reprocessed the 5' RACE reads via MiXCR and lists one record per CDR3 protein. Of hundreds of thousands of distinct CDR3 sequences listed, under 70% were seen once; the top ten hold approximately 37%. Sequencing input: blood. All receptors come from a man aged 55 to 69 in good health. Each CDR3 is given with its conserved first and last residue. D genes are given only for firm matches. The size entry is marked missing in some rows and otherwise reads once, few, many or a size class.

size,J,D,V,CDR3,DNA
-,TRBJ2-1,TRBD1,TRBV18,CASSPTQGYNEQFF,TGTGCCAGCTCACCGACACAGGGGTACAATGAGCAGTTCTTC
-,TRBJ2-5,-,TRBV5-1,CASSSTGSQETQYF,TGTGCCAGCAGCAGTACAGGGAGCCAAGAGACCCAGTACTTC
-,TRBJ1-2,TRBD1,TRBV6-6,CASSGGTGGGSYGYTF,TGTGCCAGCAGCGGGGGGACAGGGGGCGGAAGCTATGGCTACACCTTC
-,TRBJ2-7,-,TRBV7-2,CASSAGCRYEQYF,TGTGCCAGCAGCGCAGGGTGTAGGTACGAGCAGTACTTC
-,TRBJ2-1,-,TRBV9,CASSVHSRSSYNEQFF,TGTGCCAGCAGCGTCCACAGCCGAAGCTCCTACAATGAGCAGTTCTTC
once,TRBJ2-5,-,TRBV7-9,CASSLAPSWETQYF,TGTGCCAGCAGCTTAGCTCCGTCCTGGGAGACCCAGTACTTC
-,TRBJ2-7,-,TRBV20-1,CSARAPGGGEQYF,TGCAGTGCTAGAGCCCCGGGTGGGGGCGAGCAGTACTTC
-,TRBJ2-6,-,TRBV12-3/TRBV12-4,CASSDHSSGANVLTF,TGTGCCAGCAGTGATCACAGCTCTGGGGCCAACGTCCTGACTTTC
few,TRBJ2-1,TRBD1,TRBV4-1,CASSPGTVSFAEQFF,TGCGCCAGCAGCCCCGGGACAGTCAGCTTTGCTGAGCAGTTCTTC
-,TRBJ1-4,TRBD1,TRBV10-2,CASREGTGTSNEKLFF,TGCGCCAGCAGGGAGGGGACAGGTACATCTAATGAAAAACTGTTTTTT
-,TRBJ2-7,-,TRBV11-2,CASSSRGASYNEQYF,TGTGCCAGCAGCTCCCGGGGGGCATCCTACAATGAGCAGTACTTC
-,TRBJ2-7,-,TRBV18,CASSPPRTPYEQYF,TGTGCCAGCTCACCGCCCAGGACCCCCTACGAGCAGTACTTC
few,TRBJ2-3,TRBD2,TRBV7-7,CASSRGLAGDTQYF,TGTGCCAGCAGCCGTGGACTAGCGGGAGATACGCAGTATTTT
-,TRBJ1-2,-,TRBV3-1,CASSPDWNYGYTF,TGTGCCAGCAGCCCTGACTGGAACTATGGCTACACCTTC
once,TRBJ1-2,-,TRBV29-1,CSSDPRDGYTF,TGCAGCTCTGATCCGCGGGATGGCTACACCTTC
once,TRBJ1-4,TRBD1,TRBV28,CASTVGTGNEKLFF,TGTGCCAGCACCGTAGGGACAGGGAATGAAAAACTGTTTTTT
few,TRBJ1-2,TRBD1,TRBV20-1,CSARKGAGYGYTF,TGCAGTGCTAGGAAGGGGGCCGGCTATGGCTACACCTTC
-,TRBJ2-1,TRBD2,TRBV6-1,CASNIAGSSYNEQFF,TGTGCCAGCAATATAGCGGGGAGCTCCTACAATGAGCAGTTCTTC
-,TRBJ2-3,TRBD2,TRBV5-1,CASSLAQTSGGTDTQYF,TGCGCCAGCAGCTTGGCTCAGACTAGCGGGGGTACAGATACGCAGTATTTT
-,TRBJ2-7,-,TRBV12-3/TRBV12-4,CASSLGLKGEQYF,TGTGCCAGCAGTTTAGGGCTCAAGGGCGAGCAGTACTTC
few,TRBJ1-2,TRBD1,TRBV20-1,CSAHRGSGGYTF,TGCAGTGCTCACAGGGGGAGTGGTGGCTACACCTTC
-,TRBJ1-1,TRBD1,TRBV5-1,CASSLANRGTEAFF,TGCGCCAGCAGCTTGGCCAACAGGGGTACTGAAGCTTTCTTT
-,TRBJ1-2,TRBD1,TRBV6-2/TRBV6-3,CASSLPGQGTYGYTF,TGTGCCAGCAGCCTACCGGGACAGGGGACTTATGGCTACACCTTC
-,TRBJ2-1,TRBD2,TRBV2,CASSQNRRLAGNEGQFF,TGTGCCAGCAGCCAGAACCGCCGGCTAGCGGGTAATGAAGGGCAGTTCTTC